What follows describes a single T cell receptor (beta chain). Its antigen remains unidentified. The data originate from a study of OX40 agonist ivuxolimab in advanced cancers. At the level of the study: Of the patients, three showed partial responses, one with hepatocellular carcinoma and two with cutaneous melanoma.

Study-wide findings and caveats: In general, CD8+ T cells held more expanded clones than CD4+ did, on average.

CDR3 length: 17 amino acids. CDR1 is LNHDA, CDR2 SQIVND, per germline (reference sequence). V was trimmed by 3 bases and J by 1 base, leaving 18 bases between them. The repertoire was sequenced with immunoSEQ multiplex PCR; TCRdb's copy has only in-frame clones and lacks some. The table shows 68,000 or so clones, with 70% to 90% occurring only once. V is TRBV19 and J is TRBJ1-1; TRBD1 is a possible D gene (5 bases). This sequence originates from an adult with an advanced solid tumor such as melanoma, head and neck, liver or kidney cancer. The material was CD4+ or CD8+ T cells sorted from blood, obtained in a trial of the OX40 agonist ivuxolimab. CDR3 DNA: TGTGCCAGTAGTATCATCGGACATGCGGAGAGGAACACTGAAGCTTTCTTT. It translates to CASSIIGHAERNTEAFF.